The 15 T cell receptor beta chains below all came from one sample that was sequenced in a study of blood T cell repertoires in COVID-19. Sequencing was performed with immunoSEQ multiplex PCR; in TCRdb, only in-frame clones are kept and a portion is missing. The sample has 20,000 to 30,000 clones, 82% seen once. Sequenced: peripheral blood. These receptors were taken from a human donor in a cohort sampled during active COVID-19.

The V gene is TRBV27, the J gene TRBJ1-6, with 10 nucleotides matching TRBD1. This CDR3 spans 14 amino acids. Germline V gene data show CDR1 as MNHEY and CDR2 as SMNVEV (reference sequence). J lost 5 bases, V lost 6 bases, and 1 base had no gene match. The CDR3, as DNA: TGTGCCAGCAGGACAGGGGGCCATAATTCACCCCTCCACTTT. Translated: CASRTGGHNSPLHF.

This clone was seen more than once but under ten times. This sequence joins TRBV7-2 and TRBJ2-2, with D unclear. CDR1 and CDR2 (germline): SGHTA, FQGNSA. V dropped 5 bases and J dropped 1 base, with 11 bases sitting between them. This CDR3 is built from 15 residues. Here the CDR3 reads CASSILRQNTGELFF. CDR3 DNA: TGTGCCAGCAGCATTTTGCGACAGAACACCGGGGAGCTGTTTTTT.

The chain has TRBV5-1 and TRBJ2-2; D may be TRBD1 (6 bases). CDR3 length: 15 residues. The germline V gene encodes CDR1 SGHRS and CDR2 YFSETQ. The V end lost 2 bases, the J end lost 3 bases, and 11 bases lay between the germline ends. The chain's CDR3 is CASSFDRFDTGELFF. DNA of the CDR3: TGCGCCAGCAGCTTCGACAGGTTCGACACCGGGGAGCTGTTTTTT.

V and J are TRBV4-2 and TRBJ2-7; 8 nucleotides line up with TRBD2. The CDR3 extends over 15 amino acids. CDR1 and CDR2 (germline): LGHNA, YNFKEQ. V lost 4 bases, J lost 1 base, and 6 bases stayed unmatched. CDR3 residues: CASSPGLALSYEQYF. The DNA for the CDR3 is TGTGCCAGCAGCCCCGGACTAGCCCTATCCTACGAGCAGTACTTC.

This clone has only a few counts. V gene TRBV11-2 combines with J gene TRBJ1-6, with D possibly TRBD1 on 5 matching bases. Germline assignment: CDR1 SGHAT and CDR2 FQNNGV. The CDR3 runs 14 residues. V lost 5 bases to trimming and J lost 10 bases, with 15 bases between them. The CDR3 region is CASSMEGRLSPLHF. The CDR3 DNA reads as TGTGCCAGCAGCATGGAGGGGCGATTATCACCCCTCCACTTT.

The CDR3 DNA reads as TGCGCCAGCAGCGTAGCTTCCGGGACTAGCGGGACTTACGAGCAGTACTTC. Encoded protein: CASSVASGTSGTYEQYF. The chain uses TRBV5-1 and TRBJ2-7; TRBD2 aligns across 13 bases. Trimming removed 4 bases from V and 4 bases from J; junction bases left unmatched: 11. The CDR3 runs to 17 residues. CDR1 and CDR2 (germline): SGHRS, YFSETQ.

The genes are TRBV7-9 and TRBJ1-1; TRBD1 might be the D (6 bases). V gave up 7 bases and J gave up 0 bases, with 12 bases separating them. CDR1 and CDR2 from the germline V gene are SEHNR and FQNEAQ (reference sequence). The CDR3 has 14 amino acids. The CDR3 region is CASKPTGVNTEAFF. The CDR3 bases are TGTGCCAGCAAACCGACAGGAGTGAACACTGAAGCTTTCTTT.

This clone came up a few times. This chain links TRBV27 with TRBJ1-6; 7 bases are a match to TRBD1. The CDR3 spans 14 residues. V dropped 8 bases and J dropped 9; count of bases not matched to a gene: 10. Per the germline V gene, CDR1 is MNHEY and CDR2 is SMNVEV (reference sequence). The CDR3: CASASTGASSPLHF. For the CDR3, the DNA is TGTGCCAGCGCCAGCACAGGGGCCAGTTCACCCCTCCACTTT.

This clone has more than one count but fewer than ten. The rearrangement joins TRBV30 to TRBJ2-7, with D possibly TRBD1 on 5 matching bases. From germline, CDR1 is GTSNPN and CDR2 SVGIG (reference sequence). This CDR3 spans 13 amino acids. V lost 2 bases to trimming and J lost 2 bases, with 10 bases between them. Here the CDR3 reads CAWSREGAYEQYF. CDR3 DNA: TGTGCCTGGAGTCGTGAAGGGGCCTACGAGCAGTACTTC.

The CDR3 loop is CASSIGQAAGEQYF. The CDR3 bases are TGCGCCAGCAGCATCGGACAGGCGGCAGGCGAGCAGTACTTC. The V and J genes are TRBV5-1 and TRBJ2-7; 7 bases match TRBD1. Trimming at V came to 4 bases and at J to 6 bases, leaving 10 bases not matched to a gene. There are 14 residues in the CDR3. The germline V gene has CDR1 SGHRS and CDR2 YFSETQ. The full variable domain, with the rest looked up from reference TRBV5-1 and TRBJ2-7, is KAGVTQTPRYLIKTRGQQVTLSCSPISGHRSVSWYQQTPGQGLQFLFEYFSETQRNKGNFPGRFSGRQFSNSRSEMNVSTLELGDSALYLCASSIGQAAGEQYFGPGTRLTVT.

The chain employs TRBV7-2 and TRBJ1-1; D not resolved. The CDR3 is 14 residues long. V was trimmed by 2 bases and J by 0 bases, leaving 7 bases between them. Germline assignment: CDR1 SGHTA and CDR2 FQGNSA. The CDR3 sequence is CASSLNSLNTEAFF. The CDR3 DNA follows: TGTGCCAGCAGCTTAAACAGCCTGAACACTGAAGCTTTCTTT.

The chain joins TRBV6-2 or TRBV6-3 to TRBJ2-1; tentatively, D is TRBD2 (5 bases). CDR1 and CDR2 (germline): MNHEY, SVGEGT. V was cut by 6 bases and J by 0 bases, with 12 bases left in between. The CDR3 loop spans 15 amino acids. CDR3 sequence: CASSRTWSSYNEQFF. CDR3 bases: TGTGCCAGCAGCCGGACTTGGAGCTCCTACAATGAGCAGTTCTTC.

This clone is a singleton in its sample. V and J are TRBV6-6 and TRBJ1-1, with D maybe TRBD1 (5 bases). V was clipped by 2 bases and J by 1 base, with 8 bases between them. Germline V gene data show CDR1 as MNHNY and CDR2 as SVGAGI (reference sequence). The length of the CDR3 is 14 residues. This CDR3 is CASSYRQGNTEAFF. CDR3 DNA: TGTGCCAGCAGTTACCGGCAGGGGAACACTGAAGCTTTCTTT.

This clone was seen only a few times. V usage is TRBV27 and J usage is TRBJ2-1; TRBD2 agrees at 10 bases. Germline CDR1 MNHEY, CDR2 SMNVEV (reference sequence). This CDR3 is 16 amino acids long. Germline trimming cut 5 bases from V and 6 bases from J; bases unmatched to any gene: 10. The CDR3 loop is CASSPPLAGYGNEQFF. Here the CDR3 DNA reads TGTGCCAGCAGTCCCCCACTAGCGGGATACGGCAATGAGCAGTTCTTC.

This chain uses TRBV3-1 (or the pseudogene TRBV3-2) with TRBJ2-1; 7 bases line up with TRBD2. Looked up from germline, CDR1 is LGHDT and CDR2 is YNNKEL (reference sequence). The V and J ends lost 0 bases and 6 bases, in that order; junction bases with no gene match: 11. The CDR3 is 17 residues long. CDR3 in DNA: TGTGCCAGCAGCCAAGACAGAGGCGGGAGTACGACCAATGAGCAGTTCTTC. As protein: CASSQDRGGSTTNEQFF.